The 21 T cell receptor beta chains listed next were all sequenced from one sample in a study of blood T cell repertoires in COVID-19. Libraries were prepared by immunoSEQ multiplex PCR; TCRdb keeps only in-frame clonotypes and omits some of them. The table lists roughly 270,000 clones, approximately 85% of them singletons. Sequencing was done on a sample of peripheral blood. These TCRs come from a man over 45 with active or convalescent COVID-19.

V and J are TRBV30 and TRBJ2-1; D perhaps matches TRBD1 (5 bases). V shed 3 bases and J shed 2 bases, with 17 bases lying between them. This CDR3 is built from 16 residues. Germline CDR1 GTSNPN, CDR2 SVGIG (reference sequence). For the CDR3, the DNA is TGTGCCTGGAGGGCCGCGGAGCTGGGGCCCTACAATGAGCAGTTCTTC. Encoded protein: CAWRAAELGPYNEQFF.

The chain has TRBV2 and TRBJ2-2; D unresolved. This CDR3 comprises 11 residues. The V end lost 7 bases, the J end lost 5 bases, and 5 bases lay between the germline ends. Germline V CDR1 and CDR2: SNHLY, FYNNEI. CDR3 region: CASTPTGELFF. CDR3 nucleotide sequence: TGTGCCAGCACTCCGACCGGGGAGCTGTTTTTT.

The V and J genes are TRBV7-3 and TRBJ2-1; possible D gene TRBD2, 5 bases. Germline values: CDR1 SGHTA, CDR2 FQGTGA. CDR3 length: 14 residues. Trimming shortened V by 3 bases and J by 8 bases, and 14 bases separated the two germline ends. CDR3 amino acids: CASSFGTGFDEQFF. CDR3 coding DNA: TGTGCCAGCAGCTTTGGCACGGGATTTGATGAGCAGTTCTTC.

This chain joins TRBV2 and TRBJ2-7; a weak D match, TRBD1 (6 bases). Germline CDR1 is SNHLY and CDR2 is FYNNEI. CDR3 length: 14 residues. V was cut by 6 bases and J by 0 bases, with 12 bases left in between. CDR3 protein: CASRDSVSSYEQYF. The CDR3 coding sequence is TGTGCCAGCAGGGACAGCGTTAGCTCCTACGAGCAGTACTTC.

In this sample, this clone turned up once. The chain joins TRBV7-8 to TRBJ2-1; D uncertain. This CDR3 is built from 15 residues. Trimming removed 5 bases at V and 4 bases at J, with 15 bases between. Germline CDR1 SGHVS, CDR2 FQNEAQ. The CDR3 DNA reads as TGTGCCAGCAGCCCAGTGGCCCTCTCGTACAATGAGCAGTTCTTC. It codes for CASSPVALSYNEQFF.

The chain joins TRBV10-3 to TRBJ2-2, with a possible D match to TRBD1 (5 bases). The CDR3 has 13 residues. Deletions cut 6 bases from V and 5 bases from J, with 10 bases between. CDR1 is ENHRY, CDR2 SYGVKD, per germline. CDR3 sequence reads: CAISEQETGELFF. CDR3 bases: TGTGCCATCAGCGAACAGGAGACCGGGGAGCTGTTTTTT.

The chain couples TRBV5-4 to TRBJ2-1; TRBD1 aligns across 9 bases. The CDR3 consists of 13 residues. V shed 7 bases and J 8 bases; nucleotides not matched to a gene: 7. Per the germline V gene, CDR1 is SGHNT and CDR2 is YYREEE (reference sequence). The CDR3 sequence is CASRQQGADEQFF. The DNA of the CDR3 is TGTGCCAGCCGTCAACAGGGGGCGGATGAGCAGTTCTTC.

This clone showed up just a few times. V gene TRBV12-3 or TRBV12-4 combines with J gene TRBJ2-1; D gene ambiguous. V dropped 3 bases and J dropped 10 bases, with 7 bases sitting between them. The CDR3 runs to 11 residues. This chain's CDR3 is CASSLIQEQFF. The CDR3 bases are TGTGCCAGCAGTTTGATCCAGGAGCAGTTCTTC.

Comments on this clone: Distinct nucleotide sequences in the sample also encode this CDR3. The chain is built from TRBV4-2 and TRBJ1-2; maybe TRBD1 (6 bases). Germline V gene lookup returns CDR1 LGHNA and CDR2 YNFKEQ. The V end was cut by 0 bases, the J end by 8 bases, with 10 bases between. CDR3 size: 13 residues. CDR3 DNA: TGTGCCAGCAGCCAAGATAGAGGGGGAGGCTACACCTTC. This codes for CASSQDRGGGYTF.

The V gene is TRBV27, the J gene TRBJ1-2; D not resolved. V was cut by 0 bases and J by 4 bases, with 15 bases left in between. CDR3 size: 16 residues. Germline CDR1 reads MNHEY; CDR2 reads SMNVEV (reference sequence). The chain's CDR3 is CASSLSHAGAAYGYTF. The CDR3 coding sequence is TGTGCCAGCAGTTTATCGCATGCGGGTGCTGCCTATGGCTACACCTTC.

The V call is TRBV6-4, the J call TRBJ1-6, with D perhaps TRBD1 (6 bases). Trimming took off 3 bases at V and 9 bases at J, with 9 bases between the two ends. The CDR3 consists of 13 residues. The germline V gene has CDR1 MRHNA and CDR2 SNTAGT. The CDR3: CASSEQGSSPLHF. CDR3 nucleotides: TGTGCCAGCAGTGAACAGGGTAGTTCACCCCTCCACTTT.

This rearrangement joins TRBV5-1 to TRBJ2-5; TRBD1 matches at 11 bases. Germline V gene sequence: CDR1 SGHRS, CDR2 YFSETQ. V trimming: 7 bases; J trimming: 4 bases; junction bases outside the gene matches: 12. CDR3 size: 16 residues. CDR3 coding DNA: TGCGCCAGCCAAAGAGGACAGGGGGCAACAAGAGAGACCCAGTACTTC. Its translation is CASQRGQGATRETQYF.

In this sample, this clone turned up many times. The chain employs TRBV7-8 and TRBJ2-1; tentative D call: TRBD2 (5 bases). The CDR3 extends over 17 amino acids. Per germline, CDR1 SGHVS and CDR2 FQNEAQ. V was shortened by 5 bases and J by 5 bases, with 22 bases between the two germline ends. CDR3 DNA: TGTGCCAGCAGCGGTATGCTACTAGTTGAAGAGGACAATGAGCAGTTCTTC. This encodes CASSGMLLVEEDNEQFF.

This chain uses TRBV5-1 with TRBJ1-1, with 7 bases matching TRBD1. V shed 1 base and J 11 bases; nucleotides not matched to a gene: 23. Germline lookup yields CDR1 SGHRS and CDR2 YFSETQ. The CDR3 loop spans 18 amino acids. The CDR3 DNA follows: TGCGCCAGCAGCTTGAGAGTGCCACAAGCAGGGGGTGTTTTTAGGGCTTTCTTT. It codes for CASSLRVPQAGGVFRAFF.

The genes are TRBV7-2 and TRBJ2-3; D is perhaps TRBD2 (5 bases). This CDR3 region has 16 residues. CDR1 is SGHTA, CDR2 FQGNSA, per germline. The V end lost 0 bases, the J end lost 2 bases, and 12 bases lay between the germline ends. CDR3 sequence reads: CASSLAPRRPTDTQYF. The CDR3 DNA follows: TGTGCCAGCAGCTTAGCCCCCCGGAGGCCCACAGATACGCAGTATTTT. Full variable domain (remainder filled in from reference TRBV7-2 and TRBJ2-3): GAGVSQSPSNKVTEKGKDVELRCDPISGHTALYWYRQSLGQGLEFLIYFQGNSAPDKSGLPSDRFSAERTGGSVSTLTIQRTQQEDSAVYLCASSLAPRRPTDTQYFGPGTRLTVL.

The V call is TRBV6-5, the J call TRBJ1-1, with 7 bases matching TRBD1. This CDR3 comprises 13 residues. Trimming removed 5 bases from V and 4 bases from J; junction bases left unmatched: 4. Germline lookup yields CDR1 MNHEY and CDR2 SVGAGI. The CDR3 nucleotides are TGTGCCAGCAGTCCTGAGGGGGCCACTGAAGCTTTCTTT. This sequence encodes CASSPEGATEAFF.

The V call is TRBV19, the J call TRBJ1-6; 7 bases line up with TRBD1. The junction had 4 bases not matched to a gene; V was cut back by 6 bases and J by 5 bases. The CDR3 loop spans 14 amino acids. The germline V gene has CDR1 LNHDA and CDR2 SQIVND (reference sequence). CDR3 protein: CASRITGDNSPLHF. CDR3 DNA sequence: TGTGCCAGTAGGATAACAGGGGATAATTCACCCCTCCACTTT.

The rearrangement uses TRBV28 and TRBJ1-3; TRBD1 aligns across 10 bases. Germline V gene sequence: CDR1 MDHEN, CDR2 SYDVKM. The J segment lost 4 bases and the V segment lost 5 bases, leaving 8 bases of the junction unmatched. This CDR3 region has 16 residues. The CDR3, as DNA: TGTGCCAGCAGTCCTTGGACAGGGGGTAAAGGAAACACCATATATTTT. This codes for CASSPWTGGKGNTIYF.

The V gene is TRBV29-1, the J gene TRBJ1-4; 8 nucleotides match TRBD1. The CDR3 length is 13 residues. CDR1 SQVTM and CDR2 ANQGSEA come from the germline V gene. The trim removed 5 bases at V and 7 bases at J, leaving 6 bases unmatched. The CDR3: CSVRTGNVEKLFF. DNA for the CDR3: TGCAGCGTTAGGACAGGGAACGTTGAAAAACTGTTTTTT.

This chain's CDR3 is CASTRYNEQFF. In DNA form, the CDR3 reads TGCGCCAGCACCAGGTACAATGAGCAGTTCTTC. The rearrangement links TRBV5-1 to TRBJ2-1, with D unclear. Germline-derived CDR1 and CDR2 are SGHRS and YFSETQ. Deletions cut 6 bases from V and 4 bases from J, with 5 bases between. This CDR3 comprises 11 residues.

This clone was detected only a few times. The chain has TRBV7-9 and TRBJ2-7, with a possible D match to TRBD1 (5 bases). The germline gives CDR1 SEHNR, CDR2 FQNEAQ (reference sequence). This CDR3 is built from 11 residues. V lost 6 bases, J lost 6 bases, and 9 bases lay in between. CDR3 sequence (DNA): TGTGCCAGCAGTAGGGGTCCCGAGCAGTACTTC. Protein sequence: CASSRGPEQYF.